A single sample gave rise to the 19 T cell receptor delta chains below, sequenced in a study of DNA immune sequencing with unique molecular identifiers. Primers for all 8 TRDV and 4 TRDJ genes amplified genomic DNA in 32-plex. Adapter PCR followed around 3 barcoding PCR cycles that attached a 12-nucleotide UMI. TCRdb reran clone calling via CATT on the multiplex PCR reads. Seen here are some 5,300 delta-chain clones, approximately 10% observed once, and the top ten hold around half. The sample comprised gamma-delta T cells enriched from blood buffy coat, or unenriched PBMCs (not recorded which). Receptor source: a human donor in good health.

Regarding this clone: A far larger clone is one nucleotide away, so this likely arose from a read error. This CDR3 is also generated by other DNA sequences in the sample. The chain recombines TRDV2 with TRDJ3; 10 bases align to TRDD3. The germline V gene encodes CDR1 GEAIGNYY and CDR2 EKD. CDR3 length equals 22 residues. The CDR3 protein is CACDTAPATGGFRSWDTRQMFF. The CDR3 DNA follows: TGTGCCTGTGACACCGCTCCTGCTACTGGGGGATTCCGCTCCTGGGACACCCGACAAATGTTTTTC.

This clone occurred many times. It differs at one base from a far larger clone, so likely a read error. This specimen includes other DNA sequences encoding the same CDR3. This sequence joins TRDV2 and TRDJ1; 7 positions match TRDD3. CDR3 length: 14 amino acids. The germline gives CDR1 GEAIGNYY, CDR2 EKD. CDR3 DNA: TGTGCCTGTGACAAAGTGGGGGACACAGATAAACTCATCTTT. Translation: CACDKVGDTDKLIF.

Worth noting for this clone: Germline and junction disagree at one end, which may indicate a read error. The chain employs TRDV1 and TRDJ1; TRDD3 agrees at 10 bases. TCRdb leaves out the J gene; it was filled in here by matching the DNA to germline. The germline V gene has CDR1 TSWWSYY and CDR2 QGS. The CDR3 is made up of 22 amino acids. CDR3 amino acids: CALGTQLGQYWGMSREAEKLIF. DNA of the CDR3: TGTGCTCTTGGAACCCAACTCGGCCAGTACTGGGGGATGTCCCGAGAGGCCGAGAAACTCATCTTT.

This clone was found a few times. This DNA's translation differs at residue 8 from TCRdb's protein, which comes from a much larger clone; a read error is likely, and the protein shown is translated from the DNA. The rearrangement links TRDV2 to TRDJ1, with 8 positions matching TRDD3. V dropped 0 bases and J dropped 0; count of bases not matched to a gene: 17. This CDR3 contains 20 residues. Germline values: CDR1 GEAIGNYY, CDR2 EKD. The CDR3 sequence is CACDTLRASGGHEYTDKLIF. CDR3 DNA: TGTGCCTGTGACACCCTGAGGGCTTCTGGGGGACACGAGTACACCGATAAACTCATCTTT.

This clone came up many times. The chain combines TRAV14/DV4 with TRDJ1; the match to TRDD3 covers 13 bases. Because TCRdb records no J gene, it was assigned here through a match of the DNA to germline. Germline assignment: CDR1 TSDPSYG and CDR2 QGSYDQQN (reference sequence). The trim removed 1 base at V and 3 bases at J, leaving 17 bases unmatched. This CDR3 is 21 amino acids long. DNA of the CDR3: TGTGCAATGAGAGAGGTTCTTTCCTACGTCGATACTGGGGGATACGCCGATAAACTCATCTTT. It is translated as CAMREVLSYVDTGGYADKLIF.

On this clone: This DNA's translation and the protein TCRdb lists, from a much larger clone, do not match at residue 3, likely due to a read error; the protein shown is translated from the DNA. The chain carries TRDV2 and TRDJ3; 13 bases are a match to TRDD3. CDR3 size: 20 residues. Germline V gives CDR1 GEAIGNYY, CDR2 EKD. The CDR3 DNA reads TGTGCCTATGACAAAGTACTGGGGGATACGCGCTCCTGGGACACCCGACAGATGTTTTTC. Translated, it gives CAYDKVLGDTRSWDTRQMFF.

This clone showed up just a few times. TCRdb shows a much larger clone's protein in place of this DNA's translation, and the two differ at residue 3, likely through a read error; the protein shown is translated from the DNA. J is TRDJ1 and V is TRDV2; 8 bases line up with TRDD3. This CDR3 comprises 17 residues. Germline V gene data show CDR1 as GEAIGNYY and CDR2 as EKD. This chain's CDR3 is CAYDTLTGGHDTDKLIF. The DNA of the CDR3 is TGTGCCTATGACACCTTAACTGGGGGGCATGACACCGATAAACTCATCTTT.

The rearrangement joins TRDV1 to TRDJ1; 10 bases are shared with TRDD3. Matching the DNA to germline supplied the J gene, which TCRdb does not give. There are 25 residues in the CDR3. Germline values: CDR1 TSWWSYY, CDR2 QGS. V was clipped by 0 bases and J by 3 bases; unmatched bases: 31. The CDR3 nucleotides are TGTGCTCTTGGGGAACTATCGACAGATCGGGCCTTTCCCAGGTGGGGGATACCCCGGGCCGATAAACTCATCTTT. Protein: CALGELSTDRAFPRWGIPRADKLIF.

In regard to this clone: The protein held in TCRdb is that of a much larger clone and does not match this DNA's translation at residue 4, likely because of a read error; the protein shown is translated from the DNA. The V and J genes are TRDV2 and TRDJ1; 9 nucleotides line up with TRDD3. This CDR3 region has 17 residues. Trimming cost V 5 bases and J 0 bases; bases outside gene matches: 12. Germline-derived CDR1 and CDR2 are GEAIGNYY and EKD. DNA for the CDR3: TGTGCCTGTGTCAAACTGGGGGACCCCCCCTACACCGATAAACTCATCTTT. Encoded protein: CACVKLGDPPYTDKLIF.

Ten or more counts support this clone. The chain links TRAV36/DV7 to TRDJ1; TRDD3 aligns across 10 bases. The V segment lost 5 bases and the J segment 3 bases; nucleotides outside the gene matches: 16. Germline CDR1 VTNFRS, CDR2 LTSSGIE (reference sequence). The CDR3 loop spans 17 amino acids. CDR3 protein: CAVLPYGGYSGSDKLIF. The CDR3 DNA reads as TGTGCTGTACTTCCTTATGGGGGATACAGCGGATCCGATAAACTCATCTTT.

A note on this clone: A far larger clone lies a single base away; this is likely a read error. The sample contains more than one DNA sequence encoding this CDR3. In DNA, the CDR3 is TGTGCGTGTGACACGGGAAGCCTGGGGGTCGGCTCCTGGGACACCCGACAGATGTTTTTC. Its translation: CACDTGSLGVGSWDTRQMFF. The rearrangement links TRDV2 to TRDJ3, with 7 bases identical to TRDD3. The germline V gene has CDR1 GEAIGNYY and CDR2 EKD. The CDR3 has 20 amino acids.

With regard to this clone: TCRdb's entry gives the protein of a much larger clone, which mismatches this DNA's translation at residue 13, likely from a read error; the protein reported here is translated from the DNA. The chain uses TRDV2 and TRDJ1; no reliable D call. V was cut by 2 bases and J by 4 bases, with 25 bases left in between. This CDR3 spans 18 amino acids. Germline lookup yields CDR1 GEAIGNYY and CDR2 EKD. This chain's CDR3 is CACDKLSVRALNIDKLIF. The CDR3, as DNA: TGTGCCTGTGACAAACTTTCTGTGAGGGCTCTAAACATCGATAAACTCATCTTT.

This clone was observed a few times. The TCRdb protein comes from a much larger clone and disagrees with this DNA's translation at residue 11, likely due to a read error; the protein given here is derived from the DNA. This sequence joins TRDV2 and TRDJ1; possible D gene TRDD3, 6 bases. The V gene's germline CDR1 is GEAIGNYY and CDR2 EKD. The CDR3 length is 20 residues. Trimming stripped 0 bases from V and 2 bases from J, with 27 bases between. CDR3 sequence reads: CACDTLEGLGNTVTTDKLIF. The CDR3 DNA is TGTGCCTGTGACACCCTGGAGGGGCTGGGGAATACGGTGACGACCGATAAACTCATCTTT.

Turning to this clone: TCRdb's listed protein matches a much larger clone and diverges from this DNA's translation at residue 14, likely through a read error; the protein shown comes from the DNA. The J gene is TRDJ3, the V gene TRDV2, with TRDD3 identical over 7 bases. This CDR3 is built from 20 residues. Germline CDR1 GEAIGNYY, CDR2 EKD. CDR3: CACDTGSLGVGSWGTRQMFF. CDR3 DNA: TGTGCCTGTGACACGGGAAGCCTGGGGGTCGGCTCCTGGGGCACCCGACAGATGTTTTTC.

Concerning this clone: TCRdb's protein for this DNA is that of a much larger clone and differs from the translation at residue 13, likely a read error; the protein shown is the DNA translation. The gene calls are TRDV2 and TRDJ1; TRDD3 agrees at 9 bases. The CDR3 spans 17 residues. Germline assignment: CDR1 GEAIGNYY and CDR2 EKD. CDR3 DNA: TGTGCCTGTGACACTCTGGGGGATGGAAAGTACACCTATAAACTCATCTTT. This encodes CACDTLGDGKYTYKLIF.

There are many counts of this clone. The chain is built from TRDV2 and TRDJ1; 7 bases are shared with TRDD3. The J segment lost 2 bases and the V segment lost 1 base, leaving 9 bases of the junction unmatched. Germline V gene sequence: CDR1 GEAIGNYY, CDR2 EKD. This CDR3 is built from 16 residues. CDR3 DNA: TGTGCCTGTGACACACTGGGGCATCCGGGGACCGATAAACTCATCTTT. Translated: CACDTLGHPGTDKLIF.

Only a few counts were recorded for this clone. The protein in TCRdb stems from a much larger clone and differs at residues 4 and 5 from this DNA's translation, likely a read error; here the protein is translated from the DNA. The chain couples TRDV2 to TRDJ1; 9 bases are shared with TRDD3. CDR3 length equals 17 residues. V dropped 5 bases and J dropped 0; count of bases not matched to a gene: 12. CDR1 and CDR2 (germline): GEAIGNYY, EKD. DNA for the CDR3: TGTGCCTGTGCCCAACTGGGGGACCCCCCCTACACCGATAAACTCATCTTT. Translated: CACAQLGDPPYTDKLIF.

Concerning this clone: This is likely an artifact of a read error, given a far larger clone one base away. The identical CDR3 is also encoded by other nucleotide sequences in the sample. The J gene is TRDJ2, the V gene TRDV2; 12 bases fit TRDD3. This CDR3 contains 20 residues. CDR1 is GEAIGNYY, CDR2 EKD, per germline. Trimming cost V 0 bases and J 6 bases; bases outside gene matches: 16. The CDR3 DNA is TGTGCCTGTGACACCGTCGTACTGGGGGATACCCCAACTGGTTCAGCACAACTCTTCTTT. As protein: CACDTVVLGDTPTGSAQLFF.

To note about this clone: A far larger clone is only one base removed, so a read error is likely. Other DNA sequences in this specimen translate into the identical CDR3. The chain employs TRDV2 and TRDJ3, with D unresolved. CDR1 and CDR2 from the germline V gene are GEAIGNYY and EKD. Trimming removed 1 base at V and 1 base at J, with 10 bases between. The CDR3 covers 17 residues. The CDR3 region is CACDTSPPSWDTRQMFF. The DNA of the CDR3 is TGTGCCTGTGACACATCGCCCCCTTCCTGGGACACCCGACAGATGTTTTTC.